The 6 T cell receptor beta chains reported below all come from one sample, sequenced in a study of T-cell memory formation after mild COVID-19. TCRdb re-called the 5' RACE reads through MiXCR, storing one row per CDR3 protein. The sample comprises 44,000 or so distinct CDR3 sequences, 8% to 10% of which are singletons, and around 11% rests with the top ten. Sequences were obtained from PBMCs or a T cell subset sorted from them (not recorded which). The receptor set was obtained from an adult woman who had mild COVID-19 (a few samples of this study predate the infection). Cell type and time point are not known.

Only a few counts were recorded for this clonotype. The chain is built from TRBV11-3 and TRBJ2-7; perhaps TRBD1 as D (5 bases). The CDR3 length is 14 residues. Germline values: CDR1 SGHNT, CDR2 YENEEA. V was cut by 3 bases and J by 7 bases, with 16 bases left in between. CDR3 coding DNA: TGTGCCAGCAGCTTGGGGCAAGGGCAGGTTGAGCAGTACTTC. It translates to CASSLGQGQVEQYF.

This clonotype was detected only a few times. The V and J genes are TRBV9 and TRBJ2-1, with 9 nucleotides matching TRBD2. CDR1 is SGDLS, CDR2 YYNGEE, per germline. CDR3 length: 13 amino acids. J lost 13 bases, V lost 3 bases, and 8 bases had no gene match. The CDR3 spells CASSEGLGLAQFF. Written as DNA, the CDR3 is TGTGCCAGCAGCGAGGGCTTGGGACTAGCTCAGTTCTTC.

There are a few counts of this clonotype. The chain is built from TRBV28 and TRBJ2-3; D is possibly TRBD2 (6 bases). Trimming removed 6 bases from V and 3 bases from J, with 10 bases in between. The CDR3 runs to 13 residues. Germline CDR1 and CDR2: MDHEN and SYDVKM. CDR3 DNA: TGTGCCAGCAGCGGGACTCTGACAGATACGCAGTATTTT. It is translated as CASSGTLTDTQYF.

The table lists this clonotype with a few counts. The chain links TRBV5-1 to TRBJ2-5, with a possible D match to TRBD1 (6 bases). V lost 4 bases and J 5 bases, leaving 9 bases between the germline ends. This CDR3 contains 12 residues. Germline lookup yields CDR1 SGHRS and CDR2 YFSETQ. Here the CDR3 DNA reads TGCGCCAGCAGCACAGGGATGGAGACCCAGTACTTC. Translating it yields CASSTGMETQYF.

V and J are TRBV6-6 and TRBJ1-5, with D possibly TRBD1 on 5 matching bases. Looked up from germline, CDR1 is MNHNY and CDR2 is SVGAGI (reference sequence). The CDR3 length is 16 residues. V lost 2 bases and J 2 bases, leaving 13 bases between the germline ends. Here the CDR3 reads CASSYPTGRGNQPQHF. The CDR3 coding sequence is TGTGCCAGCAGTTACCCAACCGGCAGGGGCAATCAGCCCCAGCATTTT.

This clonotype was observed at least ten times. The chain links TRBV24-1 to TRBJ2-3; D not resolved. Germline CDR1 reads KGHDR; CDR2 reads SFDVKD. The CDR3 length is 12 residues. Trimming removed 4 bases from V and 2 bases from J, with 3 bases in between. The CDR3 bases are TGTGCCACCAGTGAATACACAGATACGCAGTATTTT. The encoded protein is CATSEYTDTQYF.